Shown below are 9 T cell receptor beta chains from a single sample sequenced in a study of control samples from healthy donors and cancer patients. Assay used: immunoSEQ multiplex PCR; TCRdb lists only in-frame clones, some missing. Found here are 100,000 to 150,000 clones, around nine tenths of them singletons; the top ten hold roughly 8%. Sequenced: PBMCs. Receptors were obtained from a man aged 50 to 59 with head and neck cancer.

This clone was observed once. This rearrangement joins TRBV13 to TRBJ2-1; 8 bases match TRBD2. Germline lookup yields CDR1 PRHDT and CDR2 FYEKMQ (reference sequence). The CDR3 length is 14 residues. The V segment lost 1 base and the J segment 10 bases; nucleotides outside the gene matches: 6. CDR3 coding DNA: TGTGCCAGCAGCTTAGCGGGAGGGCCATGGGAGCAGTTCTTC. It codes for CASSLAGGPWEQFF. The entire variable domain, with the rest obtained from reference TRBV13 and TRBJ2-1, is as follows: AAGVIQSPRHLIKEKRETATLKCYPIPRHDTVYWYQQGPGQDPQFLISFYEKMQSDKGSIPDRFSAQQFSDYHSELNMSSLELGDSALYFCASSLAGGPWEQFFGPGTRLTVL.

CDR3 DNA: TGTGCCAGCAGCGTACGAAACTCTGGAAACACCATATATTTT. It yields the protein CASSVRNSGNTIYF. V usage is TRBV5-6 and J usage is TRBJ1-3; no clear D. The CDR3 length is 14 residues. Trimming removed 4 bases from V and 0 bases from J, with 8 bases in between. Per germline, CDR1 SGHDT and CDR2 YYEEEE.

V and J are TRBV11-1 and TRBJ2-3; 15 bases map to TRBD2. The CDR3 totals 16 residues. The V gene end was trimmed by 2 bases and the J gene end by 5 bases; junction bases not matched to a gene: 2. The germline CDR1 and CDR2 sequences are SGHAT and FQDESV (reference sequence). The CDR3 bases are TGTGCCAGCAGCTTAATGGGACTAGCGGGAGGAGATACGCAGTATTTT. This codes for CASSLMGLAGGDTQYF.

The chain employs TRBV10-3 and TRBJ1-1, with D perhaps TRBD1 (6 bases). Germline CDR1 is ENHRY and CDR2 is SYGVKD. The CDR3 loop spans 14 amino acids. V was pared by 11 bases and J by 2 bases, with 18 bases between. CDR3 region: CASSFGTQNTEAFF. The CDR3 DNA is TGTGCCTCCTCCTTCGGGACACAAAACACTGAAGCTTTCTTT.

The genes are TRBV5-5 and TRBJ2-3, with D possibly TRBD2 on 5 matching bases. Germline CDR1 reads SGHKS; CDR2 reads YYEKEE (reference sequence). The CDR3 loop spans 15 amino acids. Between the trimmed V and J ends, which lost 2 bases and 0 bases, there was a span of 10 bases. CDR3 in amino acids: CASSLGGGSTDTQYF. The CDR3, as DNA: TGTGCCAGCAGCTTAGGAGGAGGAAGCACAGATACGCAGTATTTT.

Note on this clone: The sample contains more than one DNA sequence encoding this CDR3. J is TRBJ2-3 and V is TRBV5-1; tentative D call: TRBD1 (6 bases). V shed 1 base and J shed 2 bases, with 11 bases lying between them. The CDR3 is 15 amino acids. Germline V lookup: CDR1 SGHRS, CDR2 YFSETQ. CDR3 DNA: TGCGCCAGCAGCTTGACAGGGCTGTTCACAGATACGCAGTATTTT. It codes for CASSLTGLFTDTQYF.

This clone occurred a few times. The rearrangement links TRBV19 to TRBJ2-3, with D perhaps TRBD1 (7 bases). This CDR3 region has 14 residues. CDR1 and CDR2 from the germline V gene are LNHDA and SQIVND (reference sequence). The ends were cut back, 9 bases at V and 2 bases at J, with 15 bases in the middle. CDR3: CASRSGGLTDTQYF. CDR3 DNA: TGTGCCAGCCGGTCAGGGGGACTCACAGATACGCAGTATTTT. Together with reference TRBV19 and TRBJ2-3, the CDR3 gives the full variable domain: DGGITQSPKYLFRKEGQNVTLSCEQNLNHDAMYWYRQDPGQGLRLIYYSQIVNDFQKGDIAEGYSVSREKKESFPLTVTSAQKNPTAFYLCASRSGGLTDTQYFGPGTRLTVL.

The rearrangement links TRBV2 to TRBJ1-2; possible D gene TRBD1, 5 bases. CDR1 and CDR2 from the germline V gene are SNHLY and FYNNEI. Trimming pared 8 bases from V and 5 bases from J, leaving 15 bases between. This CDR3 is 13 amino acids long. The CDR3 nucleotides read TGTGCCAGCGGGGGGGAGGAACTATATGGCTACACCTTC. It specifies CASGGEELYGYTF.

This chain uses TRBV29-1 with TRBJ2-7; D remains unclear. The CDR3 consists of 12 residues. The germline V gene has CDR1 SQVTM and CDR2 ANQGSEA. V lost 0 bases and J lost 3, with 6 bases in between. The DNA for the CDR3 is TGCAGCGTTGAAGAGAATTACTACGAGCAGTACTTC. Translating gives CSVEENYYEQYF.